The present TCR beta chain was sequenced within a study of tumor and adjacent non-tumor tissue in lung cancer (dated 2018 in TCRdb). Background on the whole study: Of the cohort, eleven to twelve patients had adenocarcinoma, 2 had squamous cell carcinoma and 1 had small cell lung cancer. The 15 or so patients were aged roughly 30 to 80 years, included ten or so men and 5 women, and had TNM stage I to III disease. Sequencing produced fewer than 150,000,000 productive TCRbeta reads in total, an average of approximately 4.2 million reads per sample. Some 31 paired specimens, one tumor and one normal lung sample per patient, were profiled by TCRbeta CDR3 sequencing. The study compared bulk TCRbeta repertoires between lung tumor tissue and matched distant non-tumor lung tissue from 15 or so lung cancer patients.

Library method: multiplex PCR. The sample was run on an Illumina HiSeq 2500. TCRbeta libraries were built by three rounds of nested PCR using primers (Table S4), following protocols modified from ARM-PCR. Before sequencing, PCR products of 200-500 bp were cut from the gel and purified using the QIAquick gel extraction kit. As for the original processing: Reads were cleaned using Trimmomatic, were merged into complete CDR3 sequences using FLASH, and were assigned to V(D)J germline segments using MiTCR. Clonal diversity was calculated as the inverse Simpson's index using VDJtools. In-frame sequences lacking a premature stop codon were counted as productive reads. Clones were called with MiXCR by TCRdb after fastp trimmed the public reads at Q25, and only in-frame beta chains were retained. Each entry merges the rows of one CDR3 protein and shows their most common DNA and genes. For this entry, the V and J calls and clone size follow TCRdb and not the study's own pipeline. This sample comprises about 80,000 distinct CDR3 sequences, under 70% of them detected only once. The biggest ten clones account for 10% to 15% of the sample.

The germline V gene yields MGHRA for CDR1 and YSYEKL for CDR2. The junction shows trimming of 4 bases on V and 6 bases on J, plus 19 bases between the germline ends. The CDR3 sequence holds 16 residues, the cysteine and phenylalanine included. The only DNA kept is the CDR3, 48 bases in frame from the first base. RNA was isolated from bulk, unsorted tissue, and RNA quality was assessed with a NanoDrop ND-1000 and an Agilent 2100. The donors were newly diagnosed lung cancer patients admitted for thoracic surgery in China from August to November 2014 who had not received prior chemotherapy. The study excluded patients who had received radiotherapy or chemotherapy before or who had another cancer at the same time. Surgical tissue pieces of roughly 1-2 cm3 were preserved in RNAlater solution and stored at -80 °C until use. What the study reported, not specific to this receptor: TCR diversity was significantly higher in younger patients, and higher tumor TCR diversity was associated with shorter overall and disease-free survival. Peripheral blood was not sequenced, so blood TCRbeta repertoires were not examined in the lung cancer patients of the study. The methods do not name the sequencing platform or mention unique molecular identifiers. Significantly higher TCR diversity (inverse Simpson) was observed in tumor tissue than in normal lung tissue (about 410 vs 180, P = 0.0075, Mann-Whitney U test). Only around 15 patients were included in the cohort, and the need for larger samples and more detailed clinical data was noted by the authors. The top 100 clones made up a significantly larger cumulative share of the repertoire in normal lung than in tumor tissue.

Comments on this clonotype: Which antigen it targets is not known. Per-base quality was not reported, and no clone a single base away is much larger than it.

The sample taken for sequencing was lung tumor tissue. In this chain, TRBV4-1 is recombined with TRBJ2-1, with the D gene too uncertain to name. The origin of this receptor is a woman in her 70s with non-small cell lung cancer. The base sequence is TGCGCCAGCAGCCCGATATGGCTAGTCCAGTTCAATGAGCAGTTCTTC. The encoded protein is CASSPIWLVQFNEQFF.